What follows is one T cell receptor (beta chain) and its context. Its specificity is unknown. These data originate in a study of cytomegalovirus exposure and HLA in healthy donors. Findings of the study overall: Later analysis reportedly placed an Asian-associated ancestry cluster below the roughly 670-donor mean in N-insertions. Sequencing artifact likely explains a cluster of highly shared sequence variants. The authors later linked a missense DCLRE1C variant to TCR beta V- and J-gene trimming.

Healthy bone marrow donors made up the donors. PCR involved 60 Vbeta and 13 Jbeta primers. Clones were read by immunoSEQ multiplex PCR, and TCRdb kept only the in-frame ones, dropping some. Seen here are tens of thousands of clones, approximately 78% observed once, and the top ten hold nearly 2.5%. Sequenced sample: PBMCs. The clonotype originates from a male donor in good health and CMV-seropositive.

The CDR3 DNA is TGTGCCAGCACCGGGACTAGAGCGACCTACGAGCAGTACTTC. As protein: CASTGTRATYEQYF. This chain joins TRBV5-6 and TRBJ2-7; TRBD2 matches 8 bases. This CDR3 is 14 amino acids long. Trimming cost V 6 bases and J 2 bases; bases outside gene matches: 7. Germline V gene data show CDR1 as SGHDT and CDR2 as YYEEEE.